Below are 7 T cell receptor beta chains sequenced from a single sample in a study of blood T cell repertoires in COVID-19. Profiling relied on immunoSEQ multiplex PCR, and the TCRdb table lists in-frame clones only, not all of them. This sample has tens of thousands of clones; 80% to 90% occur once, and the top ten carry around 9.9%. The sequencing input was peripheral blood. The receptors shown here come from a man between 65 and 80 years old with active or convalescent COVID-19.

V gene TRBV20-1 combines with J gene TRBJ1-2, with no clear D. The V gene's germline CDR1 is DFQATT and CDR2 SNEGSKA (reference sequence). With 3 bases removed from V and 8 bases from J, the gap between germline ends came to 7 bases. The CDR3 length is 10 residues. The CDR3 DNA is TGCAGTGCTAGTGTGAGGGGCTACACCTTC. It yields the protein CSASVRGYTF.

The chain links TRBV12-3 or TRBV12-4 to TRBJ1-2, with no clear D. Between the trimmed V and J ends, which lost 11 bases and 3 bases, there was a span of 10 bases. This CDR3 has 11 residues. Written as DNA, the CDR3 is TGTGCCTCAGCAGGTGACTATGGCTACACCTTC. This gives the protein CASAGDYGYTF.

This chain joins TRBV10-3 and TRBJ2-1; 7 nucleotides line up with TRBD1. The germline gives CDR1 ENHRY, CDR2 SYGVKD. The CDR3 consists of 14 residues. With 3 bases clipped from V and 10 bases from J, the junction kept 9 bases outside the gene matches. DNA of the CDR3: TGTGCCATCAGTGATGGGCAGGGGGTGGGAGAGCAGTTCTTC. Encoded protein: CAISDGQGVGEQFF.

The chain carries TRBV24-1 and TRBJ1-2, with a possible D match to TRBD1 (6 bases). Germline assignment: CDR1 KGHDR and CDR2 SFDVKD. V lost 4 bases to trimming and J lost 8 bases, with 7 bases between them. CDR3 length equals 11 residues. CDR3 nucleotide sequence: TGTGCCACCAGTGACCAGGGGGGCTACACCTTC. Translation: CATSDQGGYTF.

V and J are TRBV19 and TRBJ2-7; D is undetermined. This CDR3 spans 13 amino acids. Germline V CDR1 and CDR2: LNHDA, SQIVND (reference sequence). V gave up 3 bases and J gave up 0 bases, with 6 bases separating them. The CDR3 loop reads CASSIVLSYEQYF. For the CDR3, the DNA is TGTGCCAGTAGTATCGTCCTCTCCTACGAGCAGTACTTC.

J is TRBJ2-3 and V is TRBV3-1 (or the pseudogene TRBV3-2); TRBD2 agrees at 9 bases. The CDR3 covers 15 residues. Germline assignment: CDR1 LGHDT and CDR2 YNNKEL (reference sequence). V was pared by 4 bases and J by 5 bases, with 7 bases of the junction left unmatched. CDR3 amino acids: CASSPTSGWEDTQYF. CDR3 in DNA: TGTGCCAGCAGCCCGACTAGCGGTTGGGAAGATACGCAGTATTTT.

The chain is built from TRBV6-4 and TRBJ2-3, with D possibly being TRBD2 (6 bases). The CDR3 runs to 16 residues. Germline V gene data show CDR1 as MRHNA and CDR2 as SNTAGT. Deletions cut 2 bases from V and 2 bases from J, with 14 bases between. The CDR3 region is CASSDGGTLSTDTQYF. CDR3 DNA: TGTGCCAGCAGTGACGGCGGGACTCTCTCCACAGATACGCAGTATTTT.